This T cell receptor (beta chain) derives from a study of cytomegalovirus exposure and HLA in healthy donors. General study points: Another analysis was done later, and it associated approximately 18,000 TCR beta sequences with HLA alleles at 0.05 false discovery rate. Analyzed later, association rates of TCRs varied across HLA loci, with DRB1 most and HLA-C fewest. Previously analyzed data showed that most TCR beta V segments were productive at a frequency of about 90% or about 30%. Later analysis revealed greater clonal expansion in HLA-associated TCR beta chains than in equally common others.

A word on this clone: Its antigen is still unknown.

PCR was performed using 60 Vbeta and 13 Jbeta primers. The protocol was immunoSEQ multiplex PCR, while the TCRdb copy is restricted to in-frame clones and leaves out a portion. Of roughly 100,000 clones listed, 75% to 90% are singletons. Trimming stripped 1 base from V and 8 bases from J, with 14 bases between. This CDR3 spans 14 amino acids. Germline assignment: CDR1 LGHNA and CDR2 YSLEER. Sequenced: PBMCs. This receptor was taken from a man younger than 45 in good health and CMV-seropositive. This chain uses TRBV4-3 with TRBJ1-2; no definite D call. The CDR3 region is CASSQAWEGGGYTF. CDR3 in DNA: TGCGCCAGCAGCCAAGCGTGGGAGGGAGGAGGCTACACCTTC.